This T cell receptor (beta chain) was recovered during a study of blood T cell repertoires in COVID-19. Study information: Collection of acute and convalescent COVID-19 samples took place in the United States, Italy and Spain. Nucleic acid was either cDNA or gDNA, and it came from T cells, B-cell-depleted T cells, or PBMCs.

Germline V gene lookup returns CDR1 SNHLY and CDR2 FYNNEI. The length of the CDR3 is 15 residues. V shed 5 bases, J shed 0 bases, and the junction held 4 bases outside the gene matches. The authors' processing: Amplified reference gene primers provided the basis for estimating nucleated cell counts. Method: immunoSEQ multiplex PCR; TCRdb's copy keeps in-frame clones and lacks some. V and J calls and clone size are those listed in that table; D and trimming were worked out from the DNA. The sample lists more than 15,000 clones; around 89% were seen once. The sample consisted of peripheral blood. The source of this sequence is a woman aged 55-70 years with active COVID-19. The chain is built from TRBV2 and TRBJ2-3, with 8 bases matching TRBD2. The CDR3 sequence is CASSSQRGSTDTQYF. The CDR3 DNA is TGTGCCAGCAGTTCCCAGCGGGGGAGCACAGATACGCAGTATTTT.